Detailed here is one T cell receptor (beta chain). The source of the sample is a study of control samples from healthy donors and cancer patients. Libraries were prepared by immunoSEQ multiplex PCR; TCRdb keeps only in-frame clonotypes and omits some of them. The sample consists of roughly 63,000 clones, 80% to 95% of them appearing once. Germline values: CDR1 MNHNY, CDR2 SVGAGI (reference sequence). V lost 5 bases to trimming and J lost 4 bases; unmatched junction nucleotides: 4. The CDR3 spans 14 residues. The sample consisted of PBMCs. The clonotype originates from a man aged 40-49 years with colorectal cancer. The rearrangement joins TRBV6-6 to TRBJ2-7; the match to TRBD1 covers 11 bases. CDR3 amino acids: CASSPGQGAYEQYF. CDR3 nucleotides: TGTGCCAGCAGTCCCGGACAGGGGGCTTACGAGCAGTACTTC.